This TCR beta chain was found in a study of HIV-infected patients and healthy controls. About 480 ng RNA was reverse transcribed with alpha and beta constant-region primers. Alpha and beta chain libraries were made separately by chain-specific third strand synthesis with multiplexing indices. From the 5' RACE reads, TCRdb called clonotypes with MiXCR, one entry per CDR3 protein. The sample has approximately 25,000 distinct CDR3 sequences, roughly 8.7% seen once. Germline V gives CDR1 SGHRS, CDR2 YFSETQ. Trimming removed 4 bases from V and 3 bases from J, with 11 bases in between. The CDR3 has 14 residues. Findings and limits, study-wide: No HLA typing of donors was done in this study. Eight alpha and eight beta V genes differed significantly in mean usage between HIV-infected patients and controls. Unequal distinct sequence numbers between patients and controls complicated comparisons.

In this sample, this clonotype turned up many times. Its cognate antigen is unknown. All unsorted peripheral T cells were captured because whole blood was used without fractionation. Sequencing was performed on blood. V usage is TRBV5-1 and J usage is TRBJ1-3; D not certain. The sequence came from an adult in good health. The CDR3: CASSPRAGGNTIYF. The CDR3 region has the DNA TGCGCCAGCAGCCCACGGGCTGGTGGAAACACCATATATTTT.